This TCR beta chain was captured in a study of T cells in pancreatic ductal adenocarcinoma. Assay used: immunoSEQ multiplex PCR; TCRdb lists only in-frame clones, some missing. The sample shows 7,500 to 9,500 clones, 89% of them seen only once. Findings of the study overall: Unique clonotypes were approximately 8-fold more numerous in blood than in tumor. The resected pancreatic cancer cohort was biased toward the minority with early-stage disease. Tumor and blood clonality did not differ significantly, about 0.11 versus 0.078.

With regard to this clone: As yet, its antigen is unknown.

Surgery without prior neoadjuvant therapy was the treatment of the selected pancreatic ductal adenocarcinoma patients. The CDR3 runs 14 residues. CDR1 MNHNY and CDR2 SVGAGI come from the germline V gene (reference sequence). Trimming pared 0 bases from V and 0 bases from J, leaving 3 bases between. The V gene is TRBV6-6, the J gene TRBJ1-5; no clear D gene. The sample consisted of PBMCs. The receptor comes from a human donor with pancreatic ductal adenocarcinoma. CDR3 in amino acids: CASSYSSSNQPQHF. CDR3 coding DNA: TGTGCCAGCAGTTACTCGAGTAGCAATCAGCCCCAGCATTTT.